Listed here are 18 T cell receptor beta chains from one sample, sequenced in a study of OX40 agonist ivuxolimab in advanced cancers. TCRdb's table, derived via immunoSEQ multiplex PCR, lists solely in-frame clones and lacks some. This sample carries over 30,000 clones, around 83% of them seen once, and the ten largest clones take 1.8%. Sequences were derived from CD4+ or CD8+ T cells sorted from blood, sampled in a trial of the OX40 agonist ivuxolimab. The receptors were gathered from an adult with an advanced solid tumor such as melanoma, head and neck, liver or kidney cancer.

This clone was counted between two and nine times. This chain links TRBV9 with TRBJ1-5; D uncertain. Germline loops: CDR1 SGDLS, CDR2 YYNGEE. Deletions cut 0 bases from V and 5 bases from J, with 6 bases between. There are 13 residues in the CDR3. The DNA for the CDR3 is TGTGCCAGCAGCGTAGGTAGGGATCAGCCCCAGCATTTT. It translates to CASSVGRDQPQHF. The whole variable domain, filled in from reference TRBV9 and TRBJ1-5, reads DSGVTQTPKHLITATGQRVTLRCSPRSGDLSVYWYQQSLDQGLQFLIQYYNGEERAKGNILERFSAQQFPDLHSELNLSSLELGDSALYFCASSVGRDQPQHFGDGTRLSIL.

The table lists this clone with a few counts. V is TRBV19 and J is TRBJ2-7; TRBD2 matches 9 bases. The CDR3 has 18 residues. Trimming took 1 base from V and 1 from J; bases not matched to a gene: 11. Germline V CDR1 and CDR2: LNHDA, SQIVND (reference sequence). The DNA of the CDR3 is TGTGCCAGTAGTATAGTCCCCGCGTGGAGCGGGAGGTCCTACGAGCAGTACTTC. Translating it yields CASSIVPAWSGRSYEQYF.

This chain connects TRBV2 to TRBJ2-3; D remains ambiguous. The V gene's germline CDR1 is SNHLY and CDR2 FYNNEI. V lost 8 bases and J 3 bases, leaving 6 bases between the germline ends. The CDR3 has 11 residues. CDR3 residues: CASGTTDTQYF. DNA for the CDR3: TGTGCCAGCGGCACAACAGATACGCAGTATTTT.

The rearrangement links TRBV4-2 to TRBJ2-3; 8 positions agree with TRBD2. CDR1 is LGHNA and CDR2 is YNFKEQ in the germline V gene. CDR3 length: 15 residues. Trimming took 0 bases from V and 9 from J; bases not matched to a gene: 8. In DNA, the CDR3 is TGTGCCAGCAGCCAAGAAGCAAACGGCGGGGGGACGCAGTATTTT. Encoded protein: CASSQEANGGGTQYF.

The V gene is TRBV25-1, the J gene TRBJ1-2; TRBD1 might be the D (5 bases). There are 11 residues in the CDR3. V lost 4 bases, J lost 7 bases, and 7 bases lay in between. CDR1 and CDR2 (germline): MGHDK, SYGVNS. CDR3 nucleotides: TGTGCCAGCAGTGGAGGGGCTGGCTACACCTTC. Encoded protein: CASSGGAGYTF.

The chain carries TRBV5-1 and TRBJ2-7, with unresolved D. Germline-derived CDR1 and CDR2 are SGHRS and YFSETQ. There are 13 residues in the CDR3. The V end was cut by 5 bases, the J end by 5 bases, with 14 bases between. Here the CDR3 DNA reads TGCGCCAGCAGGGACGGATCTCTCGACGAGCAGTACTTC. Its protein product is CASRDGSLDEQYF.

This clone was counted between two and nine times. The chain links TRBV16 to TRBJ1-2; D is possibly TRBD1 (5 bases). There are 13 residues in the CDR3. Trimming left V 1 base short and J 8 bases short, with 11 bases between. Germline V lookup: CDR1 KGHSY, CDR2 FQNENV. The CDR3 loop reads CASSQLSRGGYTF. DNA of the CDR3: TGTGCCAGCAGCCAATTATCTAGGGGAGGCTACACCTTC.

CDR3 protein: CASSQDFRGNQPQHF. The CDR3 DNA sequence: TGCGCCAGCAGCCAAGACTTCAGGGGCAATCAGCCCCAGCATTTT. The chain combines TRBV4-1 with TRBJ1-5; D perhaps matches TRBD1 (5 bases). Per the germline V gene, CDR1 is MGHRA and CDR2 is YSYEKL. V lost 0 bases and J lost 2, with 8 bases in between. The CDR3 totals 15 residues.

The chain joins TRBV18 to TRBJ2-5, with D perhaps TRBD1 (5 bases). The CDR3 totals 15 residues. The V gene lost 4 bases and the J gene lost 1 base, with 13 bases spanning the gap. In germline, CDR1 is KGHSH, CDR2 LQKENI. CDR3 bases: TGTGCCAGCTCACTAAACAACCAGGGCCAAGAGACCCAGTACTTC. Protein product: CASSLNNQGQETQYF.

A remark on this clone: The junction departs from the called germline gene at one end, perhaps through a read error. The chain combines TRBV18 with TRBJ1-1; D unresolved. Germline loops: CDR1 KGHSH, CDR2 LQKENI. The CDR3 extends over 16 amino acids. The CDR3 nucleotides read TGTGCCAGTTCACCACTGCAGGTCGGGATGAACACTGAAGCTTTCTTT. It encodes CASSPLQVGMNTEAFF.

The chain couples TRBV6-1 to TRBJ1-5; D gene uncertain. Germline CDR1 and CDR2: MNHNS and SASEGT. V lost 4 bases and J 0 bases, leaving 7 bases between the germline ends. This CDR3 contains 14 residues. Written as DNA, the CDR3 is TGTGCCAGCAGTGGAGGAATTAGCAATCAGCCCCAGCATTTT. Translating it yields CASSGGISNQPQHF.

This clone occurred a few times. The CDR3 DNA is TGTGCCAGCAGCGTAGGCTCGCTAGCGGGGGGCCAAGAGACCCAGTACTTC. It translates to CASSVGSLAGGQETQYF. The chain uses TRBV9 and TRBJ2-5; 11 bases line up with TRBD2. This CDR3 comprises 17 residues. Per the germline V gene, CDR1 is SGDLS and CDR2 is YYNGEE. The trim removed 0 bases at V and 1 base at J, leaving 5 bases unmatched.

The CDR3 loop reads CASSLVPGDYEQYF. The CDR3 bases are TGTGCCAGCAGTCTCGTCCCCGGGGATTACGAGCAGTACTTC. V usage is TRBV28 and J usage is TRBJ2-7, with a possible D match to TRBD2 (5 bases). V shed 5 bases and J shed 4 bases, with 15 bases lying between them. This CDR3 is built from 14 residues. Germline CDR1 and CDR2: MDHEN and SYDVKM.

This chain joins TRBV6-4 and TRBJ2-1; tentatively, D is TRBD1 or TRBD2 (5 bases each). Trimming took 2 bases from V and 9 from J, leaving 14 bases between them. CDR1 is MRHNA and CDR2 is SNTAGT in the germline V gene. CDR3 length: 14 residues. The DNA for the CDR3 is TGTGCCAGCAGTGACACTTCGGGGCCGGGTGAGCAGTTCTTC. The encoded protein is CASSDTSGPGEQFF.

This clone was observed once. This chain joins TRBV5-1 and TRBJ2-5; D is ambiguous. The germline V gene encodes CDR1 SGHRS and CDR2 YFSETQ. The CDR3 is 17 residues long. V gave up 0 bases and J gave up 1 base, with 16 bases separating them. The CDR3 DNA reads as TGCGCCAGCAGCTTGGGAAGAGCTTCTGGAGCCCAAGAGACCCAGTACTTC. As protein: CASSLGRASGAQETQYF.

V usage is TRBV5-4 and J usage is TRBJ2-5, with D possibly TRBD2 on 6 matching bases. Trimming took off 4 bases at V and 1 base at J, with 11 bases between the two ends. CDR3 length equals 14 residues. Per the germline V gene, CDR1 is SGHNT and CDR2 is YYREEE (reference sequence). The CDR3 DNA reads TGTGCCAGCAGCCGCAAGGAGGGCCAAGAGACCCAGTACTTC. Translation gives CASSRKEGQETQYF.

This chain's CDR3 is CASSYSKQAPGGYTF. CDR3 nucleotides: TGTGCCAGCAGTTACTCAAAACAGGCTCCCGGTGGCTACACCTTC. The rearrangement uses TRBV6-5 and TRBJ1-2, with a weak D call TRBD1 (5 bases). Deletions cut 0 bases from V and 7 bases from J, with 15 bases between. The length of the CDR3 is 15 residues. Looked up from germline, CDR1 is MNHEY and CDR2 is SVGAGI.

The genes are TRBV30 and TRBJ2-2, with 12 nucleotides matching TRBD2. The length of the CDR3 is 20 residues. CDR1 and CDR2 from the germline V gene are GTSNPN and SVGIG (reference sequence). Losses at the gene ends were 0 bases for V and 4 bases for J; bases not matched to a gene: 15. This CDR3 is CAWSVMASGRALYGTGELFF. As DNA, the CDR3 is TGTGCCTGGAGTGTCATGGCTAGCGGGAGGGCCCTTTATGGCACCGGGGAGCTGTTTTTT. The full variable domain, with the rest looked up from reference TRBV30 and TRBJ2-2, is SQTIHQWPATLVQPVGSPLSLECTVEGTSNPNLYWYRQAAGRGLQLLFYSVGIGQISSEVPQNLSASRPQDRQFILSSKKLLLSDSGFYLCAWSVMASGRALYGTGELFFGEGSRLTVL.